Sequencing of this T cell receptor (beta chain) was carried out in a study of type 1 and type 2 diabetes patients. Details on this clonotype: Its antigen is unidentified.

Points from the study as a whole: Type 2 diabetes repertoires were more diverse than type 1 diabetes repertoires.

V shed 1 base and J shed 0 bases, with 10 bases lying between them. Germline CDR1 reads SNHLY; CDR2 reads FYNNEI. CDR3 size: 16 residues. PCR was run on genomic DNA. Multiplex PCR with 30 forward and 13 reverse primers amplified the TCR beta CDR3. TCRdb used MiXCR to reprocess the multiplex PCR reads, holding one entry per CDR3 protein. The table has 250,000 to 300,000 distinct CDR3 sequences, approximately 45% seen once. Diabetic patients met standard criteria for type 1 or type 2 diabetes. The specimen was peripheral blood mononuclear cells (PBMCs). This rearrangement joins TRBV2 to TRBJ2-1; no reliable D call. The source of this sequence is a man aged 18 to 30 with type 2 diabetes. This chain's CDR3 is CASSEVGHSSYNEQFF. The CDR3, as DNA: TGTGCCAGCAGTGAAGTCGGTCATAGCTCCTACAATGAGCAGTTCTTC.